This record looks at one T cell receptor (beta chain) sequence and its context. Source study methods: Nucleated cell counts were estimated from reference gene primer amplification. Here immunoSEQ multiplex PCR was the method, and the copy in TCRdb shows in-frame clones only, minus some. That table gives V, J and clone size, and the DNA gave D and trimming. This table has over 60,000 clones, more than 75% appearing once. The data belong to a study of blood T cell repertoires in COVID-19. At the level of the study: T cells, B-cell-depleted T cells, or PBMCs provided the cDNA or gDNA that served as material.

J was trimmed by 0 bases and V by 5 bases; bases with no gene match: 3. CDR1 SEHNR and CDR2 FQNEAQ come from the germline V gene (reference sequence). The CDR3 spans 14 residues. The sequence was obtained from a woman aged 80 or over with acute or convalescent COVID-19. The sequencing input was peripheral blood. This chain connects TRBV7-9 to TRBJ2-7; 8 bases fit TRBD1. This chain's CDR3 is CASSPTGGSYEQYF. CDR3 nucleotides: TGTGCCAGCAGCCCAACAGGGGGCTCCTACGAGCAGTACTTC. Filled out from reference TRBV7-9 and TRBJ2-7, the complete variable domain reads DTGVSQNPRHKITKRGQNVTFRCDPISEHNRLYWYRQTLGQGPEFLTYFQNEAQLEKSRLLSDRFSAERPKGSFSTLEIQRTEQGDSAMYLCASSPTGGSYEQYFGPGTRLTVT.